This entry concerns a single T cell receptor beta chain. Its antigen is currently not known. No base quality values were provided; no much bigger clone lies one nucleotide off. Only healthy Caucasian donors were included. Three pairs of female monozygotic twins, all aged roughly 18 to 29 years, were included in the twin cohort. Peripheral blood mononuclear cells were used as the source from which RNA for TCR libraries was isolated. The sample belongs to a study of identical twins listed by TCRdb under 2016. As for the study more broadly: The study deep-sequenced TCR alpha and beta repertoires from monozygotic twins, unrelated adults of various ages and cord blood to test whether fetal clonotypes persist. Replicate twin experiments were performed at different times using different library preparation protocols to rule out contamination.

The full study reports these points: In monozygotic twins, out-of-frame TCR alpha sharing was systematically underestimated by recombination models, although the models agreed with sharing between unrelated individuals. Zero-insertion analyses could be partly confounded by invariant T cells such as MAIT and iNKT, though diverse VJ usage argued against such confounding for most clonotypes. Excess twin sharing in beta out-of-frame sequences was weaker because fewer shared sequences lowered the signal-to-noise ratio. Abundant cord blood beta clonotypes had fewer insertions, young adult naive repertoires showed a similar but weaker trend, and memory repertoires showed no such trend. Out-of-frame TCR alpha sequences shared between twins showed an excess of low generation-probability sequences compared with coincidental sharing between unrelated individuals. Because the same donors could not be followed over many years, conclusions were based on cross-sectional statistical analysis.

A distance of 21 bases separates the germline ends of V and J, which lose 2 bases and 9 bases respectively. The germline V gene provides CDR1 SGHDT and CDR2 YYEEEE. From its cysteine to its phenylalanine, the CDR3 spans 16 amino acids. CDR3 DNA is the only sequence kept; it has 48 bases, read in frame from the first base. The library came from 5' RACE. Data came from an Illumina HiSeq 2000. Template switching introduced a universal primer binding site; the final cDNA contained a unique molecular identifier, enabling accurate counting of TCR cDNA molecules. Specific primers in the conserved constant-segment region were used to synthesize first-strand cDNA for TCR alpha and beta chains. To control for contamination, every cDNA library carried two barcodes: a SMART-Mk sample barcode plus Illumina barcodes. TruSeq adapter sequences, together with Illumina sample barcodes, were added in two successive PCR steps. Sequencing of the TCR alpha and beta cDNA libraries was done on the Illumina HiSeq platform using custom primers. The published analysis was carried out like this. Unique molecular identifiers were extracted from raw reads with MiGEC, and CDR3 positions were determined with MiXCR. Recombination models were inferred per individual with the repgenHMM and IGoR tools using an EM algorithm. The analysis of shared clonotypes was done with the tcR package in R, with sharing normalized by the product of cloneset sizes. To study raw recombination without the effects of thymic and clonal selection, out-of-frame nonproductive sequences were analyzed. TCRdb itself trimmed the public reads at Q25 with fastp, ran MiXCR and retained productive beta chains. CDR3 protein sequences are deduplicated, and each keeps its most common genes and DNA. The V and J calls follow TCRdb's processing rather than the paper's. The sample table shows hundreds of thousands of distinct CDR3 sequences, and about 12% are seen once. The ten most abundant clones make up around 1.5% of the sample.

These data were also reused for a study on yellow fever vaccine responses in identical twins. According to the second study: According to the authors, the vaccine-induced T cell response in identical twins seemed to be partly convergent and partly specific to each individual. The study precisely tracked vaccine-responding T cell clones in identical twins.

The sample consisted of PBMCs. The sequence was obtained from a woman aged 18-29 years in good health. The sequence is built from TRBV5-6 and TRBJ2-1, with no D gene named confidently. CDR3 reads: CASSLRVFAGTSEQFF. The nucleotides are TGTGCCAGCAGCTTAAGGGTGTTCGCCGGAACAAGTGAGCAGTTCTTC.